This TCR beta chain was captured by sequencing in a study of T-cell reconstitution after alpha-beta-depleted transplantation in children. Study-level findings and limits: It was reported that alpha-beta T cells came from several hundred expanded graft clones (about two months after transplant). After one year, T-cell counts and TCRbeta diversity mostly came from new T cells. There were some patients whose high TCRbeta diversity at day 60 came from surviving recipient T cells and thymic progenitors.

This clonotype was counted a few times. The antigen remains undetermined. Trimming shortened V by 5 bases and J by 0 bases, and 7 bases separated the two germline ends. The CDR3 has 13 amino acids. From germline, CDR1 is SGHVS and CDR2 FQNEAQ. This sample's TCRbeta library carried unique molecular identifier barcodes. TCRdb processed the PCR reads anew with MiXCR; each CDR3 protein has one entry. The profile covers approximately 300,000 distinct CDR3 sequences, with just over 7.5% appearing a single time and over 7.5% taken by the ten largest. The V call is TRBV7-8, the J call TRBJ1-1; D remains unclear. The origin of this receptor is a female patient aged 2-9 years who had a stem cell transplant for Fanconi anemia, so the T cells may come from the graft donor. Sequences were derived from peripheral blood, sampled 360 days after TCRalphabeta/CD19-depleted stem cell transplant. In nucleotides, the CDR3 is TGTGCCAGCAGCACCAGACTGAACACTGAAGCTTTCTTT. This gives the protein CASSTRLNTEAFF.